The 18 T cell receptor beta chains presented below share a single source sample, sequenced in a study of blood T cell repertoires in COVID-19. Some clones are missing from TCRdb's copy, which holds only in-frame ones; the method was immunoSEQ multiplex PCR. The table lists fewer than 150,000 clones, approximately 90% of them singletons. Specimen: peripheral blood. The receptors stem from a woman in her 70s who had recovered from COVID-19.

The chain joins TRBV28 to TRBJ1-6; no reliable D call. The CDR3 spans 13 residues. Germline V gives CDR1 MDHEN, CDR2 SYDVKM. V lost 7 bases and J lost 7, with 11 bases in between. The CDR3 region is CASTPRANSPLHF. The CDR3 DNA reads TGTGCCAGCACCCCACGAGCAAATTCACCCCTCCACTTT.

The gene calls are TRBV21-1 and TRBJ2-1; TRBD1 is the table's D call, not checked against the DNA. TRBV21-1 is a listed pseudogene. The CDR3 has 14 amino acids. The CDR3 nucleotides are TGTGCCAGCAGCAAAGCCTACAGGGGTTTCGAGCAGTTCTTC. This translates into CASSKAYRGFEQFF.

The V gene is TRBV6-1, the J gene TRBJ2-1; maybe TRBD1 (6 bases). Trimming took 0 bases from V and 15 from J, leaving 15 bases between them. The CDR3 is 13 amino acids. The germline V gene has CDR1 MNHNS and CDR2 SASEGT. The CDR3 is CASSEALGGQGFF. In DNA, the CDR3 is TGTGCCAGCAGTGAAGCGCTTGGGGGACAAGGGTTCTTC.

V gene TRBV24-1 combines with J gene TRBJ2-7; D perhaps matches TRBD1 (5 bases). V lost 2 bases and J 5 bases, leaving 6 bases between the germline ends. This CDR3 is 12 amino acids long. CDR1 and CDR2 from the germline V gene are KGHDR and SFDVKD. CDR3 region: CATSDSRDEQYF. The CDR3 nucleotides are TGTGCCACCAGTGATTCCAGGGACGAGCAGTACTTC.

This rearrangement joins TRBV6-5 to TRBJ1-6; 10 bases are a match to TRBD1. The CDR3 is made up of 14 amino acids. From germline, CDR1 is MNHEY and CDR2 SVGAGI. J gave up 8 bases and V 6 bases, and 4 bases lay outside the gene matches. The CDR3 DNA reads TGTGCCAGCAGACCCGGGACAGGGGATTCACCCCTCCACTTT. Its protein is CASRPGTGDSPLHF.

The CDR3 loop is CASSNWDRRYEQYF. CDR3 bases: TGTGCCAGTAGTAATTGGGACAGGAGATACGAGCAGTACTTC. The J gene is TRBJ2-7, the V gene TRBV19, with TRBD1 matching over 8 bases. J lost 4 bases, V lost 4 bases, and 6 bases had no gene match. Per the germline V gene, CDR1 is LNHDA and CDR2 is SQIVND (reference sequence). This CDR3 region has 14 residues.

The V gene is TRBV7-6, the J gene TRBJ2-1, with TRBD2 identical over 13 bases. The CDR3 is made up of 16 amino acids. Per germline, CDR1 SGHVS and CDR2 FNYEAQ. With V trimmed by 0 bases and J by 7 bases, 3 bases remained unmatched. CDR3 bases: TGTGCCAGCAGCTTAGCGCTGGGACTAGCGGGGAATGAGCAGTTCTTC. It is translated as CASSLALGLAGNEQFF.

The V and J genes are TRBV11-3 and TRBJ1-2, with 8 nucleotides matching TRBD1. The CDR3 has 13 amino acids. J lost 8 bases, V lost 3 bases, and 5 bases had no gene match. The germline CDR1 and CDR2 sequences are SGHNT and YENEEA. Here the CDR3 reads CASSFTGGRGYTF. The DNA for the CDR3 is TGTGCCAGCAGCTTTACAGGGGGAAGGGGCTACACCTTC.

V and J are TRBV2 and TRBJ1-4; 8 bases map to TRBD1. Germline CDR1 reads SNHLY; CDR2 reads FYNNEI. J was trimmed by 5 bases and V by 7 bases; bases with no gene match: 6. This CDR3 spans 14 amino acids. CDR3 residues: CASTTTGGNEKLFF. The DNA of the CDR3 is TGTGCCAGCACCACCACAGGGGGGAATGAAAAACTGTTTTTT.

This chain uses TRBV5-6 with TRBJ1-4, with 7 bases fitting TRBD1. The CDR3 covers 15 residues. CDR1 SGHDT and CDR2 YYEEEE come from the germline V gene. Trimming removed 4 bases from V and 0 bases from J; junction bases left unmatched: 3. The CDR3 DNA reads TGTGCCAGCAGCCTGGGGACAGCAACTAATGAAAAACTGTTTTTT. The encoded protein is CASSLGTATNEKLFF.

The rearrangement uses TRBV29-1 and TRBJ2-2; the match to TRBD2 covers 7 bases. CDR1 SQVTM and CDR2 ANQGSEA come from the germline V gene. J was trimmed by 2 bases and V by 7 bases; bases with no gene match: 4. CDR3 length: 13 residues. The CDR3 protein is CSGGRENTGELFF. The DNA of the CDR3 is TGCAGCGGAGGGAGGGAAAACACCGGGGAGCTGTTTTTT.

V and J are TRBV5-1 and TRBJ2-1; tentative D call: TRBD1 (5 bases). CDR1 SGHRS and CDR2 YFSETQ come from the germline V gene. The ends were cut back, 5 bases at V and 0 bases at J, with 12 bases in the middle. The CDR3 is 15 residues long. In nucleotides, the CDR3 is TGCGCCAGCAGGAACACAGGATCCTCCTACAATGAGCAGTTCTTC. Translation: CASRNTGSSYNEQFF.

J is TRBJ1-2 and V is TRBV3-1 (or the pseudogene TRBV3-2); D unclear. The CDR3 has 13 residues. With 4 bases removed from V and 8 bases from J, the gap between germline ends came to 14 bases. Germline V lookup: CDR1 LGHDT, CDR2 YNNKEL (reference sequence). The CDR3 loop is CASSRTEFGGYTF. CDR3 bases: TGTGCCAGCAGCCGCACAGAATTCGGAGGCTACACCTTC.

The chain recombines TRBV28 with TRBJ2-3, with a tentative D call TRBD1 (6 bases). Germline CDR1 and CDR2: MDHEN and SYDVKM. V was trimmed by 5 bases and J by 4 bases, leaving 16 bases between them. The CDR3 spans 15 residues. This CDR3 reads CASSPHQGWADTQYF. DNA of the CDR3: TGTGCCAGCAGTCCCCACCAGGGGTGGGCAGATACGCAGTATTTT. Drawing the rest from reference TRBV28 and TRBJ2-3, the complete variable domain is DVKVTQSSRYLVKRTGEKVFLECVQDMDHENMFWYRQDPGLGLRLIYFSYDVKMKEKGDIPEGYSVSREKKERFSLILESASTNQTSMYLCASSPHQGWADTQYFGPGTRLTVL.

The V call is TRBV15, the J call TRBJ2-4; 7 nucleotides agree with TRBD1. There are 14 residues in the CDR3. Germline loops: CDR1 LNHNV, CDR2 YYDKDF (reference sequence). The J segment lost 9 bases and the V segment lost 5 bases, leaving 10 bases of the junction unmatched. The chain's CDR3 is CATSRGTEVIIQYF. CDR3 bases: TGTGCCACCAGCCGAGGGACAGAAGTGATCATTCAGTACTTC.

The rearrangement joins TRBV7-2 to TRBJ2-7; D gene uncertain. V shed 3 bases and J shed 2 bases, with 8 bases lying between them. This CDR3 spans 13 amino acids. Germline V gives CDR1 SGHTA, CDR2 FQGNSA. The CDR3 DNA is TGTGCCAGCAGCTTCCACACCCCCTACGAGCAGTACTTC. Its protein product is CASSFHTPYEQYF.

CDR3 nucleotides: TGCAGTGCGACAGGGAGTAAGACCCAGTACTTC. Protein sequence: CSATGSKTQYF. The chain links TRBV20-1 to TRBJ2-5, with 7 bases fitting TRBD1. Germline CDR1 is DFQATT and CDR2 is SNEGSKA (reference sequence). The V segment lost 6 bases and the J segment 6 bases; nucleotides outside the gene matches: 4. The CDR3 consists of 11 residues.

This chain connects TRBV6-2 or TRBV6-3 to TRBJ1-1, with a possible D match to TRBD1 (6 bases). Germline CDR1 MNHEY, CDR2 SVGEGT. Trimming left V 4 bases short and J 6 bases short, with 9 bases between. The CDR3 consists of 12 residues. This CDR3 reads CASSLQGAEAFF. The CDR3 bases are TGTGCCAGCAGTTTACAGGGTGCTGAAGCTTTCTTT.